A single sample gave rise to the 13 T cell receptor beta chains below, sequenced in a study of blood T cell repertoires in COVID-19 (dated by TCRdb to between 2020 and 2021). The method was the immunoSEQ multiplex PCR assay. The table comes from immuneACCESS by way of TCRdb, which keeps in-frame sequences with V and J called. Part of the clones is missing from these tables; in studies checked, under half for an unresolved V gene and the rest for unknown reasons. The sample yields more than 200,000 clones; 84% were counted once. Of the sample, approximately 4.7% falls within the top ten clones. The sample was peripheral blood. These receptors were collected from a man aged 50 to 60 with active or convalescent COVID-19.

The CDR3 loop reads CAIRRLAGDYNEQFF. CDR3 in DNA: TGTGCCATCAGGAGACTAGCGGGGGACTACAATGAGCAGTTCTTC. The genes are TRBV10-3 and TRBJ2-1; 12 nucleotides align to TRBD2. V dropped 6 bases and J dropped 3; count of bases not matched to a gene: 3. CDR1 and CDR2 from the germline V gene are ENHRY and SYGVKD. The CDR3 extends over 15 amino acids.

The V gene is TRBV9, the J gene TRBJ2-1; the D gene is possibly TRBD2 (6 bases). V dropped 2 bases and J dropped 8 bases, with 11 bases sitting between them. The germline V gene has CDR1 SGDLS and CDR2 YYNGEE. The CDR3 loop spans 13 amino acids. In DNA form, the CDR3 reads TGTGCCAGCAGCGTGCAAGCGGGTTATGAGCAGTTCTTC. It encodes CASSVQAGYEQFF.

This clone has a single count. The genes are TRBV29-1 and TRBJ2-1; D perhaps matches TRBD2 (5 bases). Germline loops: CDR1 SQVTM, CDR2 ANQGSEA. The V and J ends lost 3 bases and 0 bases respectively, with 9 bases between them. CDR3 length: 14 residues. The CDR3 sequence: CSVDGLPSYNEQFF. CDR3 nucleotide sequence: TGCAGCGTTGATGGACTCCCCTCCTACAATGAGCAGTTCTTC.

This clone turned up a few times. The chain is built from TRBV6-5 and TRBJ2-7; D ambiguous. V was shortened by 8 bases and J by 10 bases, with 12 bases between the two germline ends. The CDR3 extends over 10 amino acids. The germline CDR1 and CDR2 sequences are MNHEY and SVGAGI. CDR3 bases: TGTGCCAGCGCAGGCGTTGAACAGTACTTC. This encodes CASAGVEQYF.

The V gene is TRBV27, the J gene TRBJ2-7; D uncertain. Trimming pared 8 bases from V and 2 bases from J, leaving 10 bases between. Germline V lookup: CDR1 MNHEY, CDR2 SMNVEV (reference sequence). The CDR3 is 12 residues long. The DNA for the CDR3 is TGTGCCAGCGGGCTCCAGACCTACGAGCAGTACTTC. Protein product: CASGLQTYEQYF.

Only one count was recorded for this clone. The chain is built from TRBV19 and TRBJ2-7; weak D call: TRBD1 (6 bases). CDR1 is LNHDA, CDR2 SQIVND, per germline (reference sequence). There are 16 residues in the CDR3. V dropped 5 bases and J dropped 5 bases, with 22 bases sitting between them. Here the CDR3 DNA reads TGTGCCAGTAGTCTTACGTGGGACACAGGGAAGGACGAGCAGTACTTC. This gives the protein CASSLTWDTGKDEQYF.

This clone has just a few counts. This chain's CDR3 is CAASGTVFEKLFF. The CDR3 nucleotides read TGTGCCGCGTCCGGGACAGTCTTTGAAAAACTGTTTTTT. The rearrangement links TRBV4-2 to TRBJ1-4, with TRBD1 identical over 7 bases. CDR3 length: 13 residues. Germline V gene sequence: CDR1 LGHNA, CDR2 YNFKEQ. V trimming: 11 bases; J trimming: 7 bases; junction bases outside the gene matches: 10.

The chain joins TRBV5-1 to TRBJ2-3; D is unclear. V lost 4 bases, J lost 2 bases, and 14 bases lay in between. Germline CDR1 is SGHRS and CDR2 is YFSETQ. The CDR3 sequence is 15 residues long. As DNA, the CDR3 is TGCGCCAGCAGCCGCTCCGGTCTCCTCACAGATACGCAGTATTTT. It yields the protein CASSRSGLLTDTQYF.

The table lists this clone with a few counts. The chain has TRBV6-6 and TRBJ1-2; D is ambiguous. The germline CDR1 and CDR2 sequences are MNHNY and SVGAGI (reference sequence). The CDR3 runs to 15 residues. Trimming pared 5 bases from V and 8 bases from J, leaving 21 bases between. The CDR3: CASSPYAVPSRGYTF. The CDR3 coding sequence is TGTGCCAGCAGTCCCTATGCGGTACCAAGCCGGGGCTACACCTTC.

The count of this clone is one. The chain has TRBV7-9 and TRBJ1-2; D is unclear. Trimming left V 3 bases short and J 0 bases short, with 8 bases between. CDR3 length: 14 residues. Germline V lookup: CDR1 SEHNR, CDR2 FQNEAQ (reference sequence). In nucleotides, the CDR3 is TGTGCCAGCAGCTTCGGCGGAGCTAACTATGGCTACACCTTC. It is translated as CASSFGGANYGYTF.

The rearrangement uses TRBV7-6 and TRBJ2-1, with 11 positions matching TRBD2. The CDR3 runs 15 residues. The V segment lost 1 base and the J segment 10 bases; nucleotides outside the gene matches: 6. Germline values: CDR1 SGHVS, CDR2 FNYEAQ. The CDR3 is CASSLVSGGVGEQFF. The CDR3 bases are TGTGCCAGCAGCTTAGTTAGCGGGGGGGTTGGGGAGCAGTTCTTC.

The chain is built from TRBV4-1 and TRBJ2-1, with TRBD1 as a possible D gene (5 bases). The germline V and J ends were trimmed by 0 bases and 10 bases, with 7 bases remaining between them. The CDR3 consists of 12 residues. The germline CDR1 and CDR2 sequences are MGHRA and YSYEKL. CDR3 bases: TGCGCCAGCAGCCAAGATGCAGGGGAGCAGTTCTTC. Its translation is CASSQDAGEQFF.

Turning to this clone: Other nucleotide sequences from this sample produce the same CDR3. The chain combines TRBV30 with TRBJ1-1, with D possibly being TRBD1 (5 bases). The V and J ends lost 2 bases and 5 bases respectively, with 9 bases between them. This CDR3 is 12 amino acids long. From germline, CDR1 is GTSNPN and CDR2 SVGIG (reference sequence). The CDR3 DNA is TGTGCCTGGAGTCCGGGGGGAACTGAAGCTTTCTTT. This codes for CAWSPGGTEAFF.